The sequence of this T cell receptor (beta chain) was determined in a study of post-analysis software for immune sequencing data. Study results and caveats: Batch-mates among the samples co-clustered strongly by F measure. Among four to six TRBV segments more frequent in patients than controls were TRBV5-6, TRBV5-1 and TRBV20-1.

As for this clonotype: Its specificity is not known.

The CDR3 runs 15 residues. Trimming removed 6 bases from V and 3 bases from J; junction bases left unmatched: 5. Included in the TCR beta cDNA libraries were unique molecular identifiers. TCRdb reanalysed the PCR reads using MiXCR and keeps one entry per CDR3 protein. The sample shows hundreds of thousands of distinct CDR3 sequences, approximately 53% of them seen only once. This receptor was obtained from a girl aged 10 to 17 with multiple sclerosis. Specimen: blood. The rearrangement links TRBV12-3 or TRBV12-4 to TRBJ2-1; 10 nucleotides agree with TRBD2. The CDR3 sequence: CASSSQRGGYNEQFF. The CDR3, as DNA: TGTGCCAGCAGCTCCCAGCGGGGGGGCTACAATGAGCAGTTCTTC.